The sequence of this T cell receptor (beta chain) was determined in a study of OX40 agonist ivuxolimab in advanced cancers. This clone was counted only a few times. CDR3 length equals 16 residues. Germline CDR1 is SNHLY and CDR2 is FYNNEI. Trimming pared 3 bases from V and 0 bases from J, leaving 12 bases between. The repertoire was sequenced with immunoSEQ multiplex PCR; TCRdb's copy has only in-frame clones and lacks some. The repertoire has about 80,000 clones, roughly 88% of them found once; the top ten carry around 5.1%. The TCR sequence derives from an adult with an advanced solid tumor such as melanoma, head and neck, liver or kidney cancer. The sequenced sample was CD4+ or CD8+ T cells sorted from blood, obtained in a trial of the OX40 agonist ivuxolimab. The V and J genes are TRBV2 and TRBJ2-4, with D tentatively TRBD2 (5 bases). The CDR3 region is CASSERAGVAKNIQYF. For the CDR3, the DNA is TGTGCCAGCAGTGAGCGGGCAGGAGTAGCCAAAAACATTCAGTACTTC.